The rows below give T cell receptor beta chains drawn from one sample of a study of graft-versus-host responses after intestinal transplantation. These receptors are not linked to any known antigen. Measured with immunoSEQ multiplex PCR; TCRdb has only the in-frame clones, and not every one. Of about 51,000 clones listed, 85% to 95% are singletons. Here the sequenced sample was unstimulated CD8+ T cells sorted from spleen or lymph node cells, taken before transplant. These receptors originate from a human donor who was the organ donor for an intestinal transplant. Both conserved end residues are part of each CDR3. The D gene is left open where the match is weak. Size is stated for part of the rows, as once, few or many counts, or as a class when the clone is expanded.

v_gene	abundance	j_gene	d_gene	CDR3nt	CDR3aa
TRBV5-4	once	TRBJ2-7	TRBD2	TGTGCCAGCAGCGATACGGGGGGGTCCTACGAGCAGTACTTC	CASSDTGGSYEQYF
TRBV29-1	few	TRBJ1-1	.	TGCAGCGTGAAACAAGACCAGTTCACTGAAGCTTTCTTT	CSVKQDQFTEAFF
TRBV9	.	TRBJ2-7	TRBD2	TGTGCCAGCAGCGGCCGACTAGCGGGGGAGGGCGAGCAGTACTTC	CASSGRLAGEGEQYF
TRBV19	.	TRBJ2-7	.	TGTGCCAGTAGTATAGACGGCAGGGGGGGCCTCGAGCAGTACTTC	CASSIDGRGGLEQYF
TRBV7-9	.	TRBJ2-3	.	TGTGCCAGCAGCCCTGGGTCAAGGGGGGGAGATACGCAGTATTTT	CASSPGSRGGDTQYF
TRBV27	once	TRBJ1-4	TRBD1	TGTGCCAGCAGTTTATTGGGCAGGGGGGGCGTAGAAAAACTGTTTTTT	CASSLLGRGGVEKLFF
TRBV19	.	TRBJ1-5	.	TGTGCCAGTCTCAAGGGAACTCTGGGAAGTCAGCCCCAGCATTTT	CASLKGTLGSQPQHF
TRBV11-2	.	TRBJ2-2	.	TGTGCCAGCAGCTGGGCGGGACCGACGAACACCGGGGAGCTGTTTTTT	CASSWAGPTNTGELFF
TRBV7-7	once	TRBJ2-7	.	TGTGCTAGCAGCTTCCAACAGGGATACGAGCAGTACTTC	CASSFQQGYEQYF
TRBV7-6	once	TRBJ2-7	.	TGTGCCAGCAGCTTAGGTGGGGGGGCTACCTACGAGCAGTACTTC	CASSLGGGATYEQYF
TRBV4-3	.	TRBJ2-7	.	TGCGCCAGCAGCCAAGATTCGTTGCCAGGAAACGAGCAGTACTTC	CASSQDSLPGNEQYF
TRBV27	.	TRBJ1-6	TRBD1	TGTGCCAGCAGTTCGACAGGGGTGTCACCCCTCCACTTT	CASSSTGVSPLHF
TRBV27	.	TRBJ1-2	TRBD1	TGTGCCAGCAGTTTCTTGACAGGGATCCATGGCTACACCTTC	CASSFLTGIHGYTF
TRBV27	once	TRBJ2-3	.	TGTGCCAGCAGTTTATCGTTTGGTGGGGCGGGCACGGATACGCAGTATTTT	CASSLSFGGAGTDTQYF
TRBV29-1	.	TRBJ1-1	.	TGCAGCGTTTCAGGGCAGAACACTGAAGCTTTCTTT	CSVSGQNTEAFF
TRBV7-2	.	TRBJ2-1	.	TGTGCCAGCAGCTTAGTCGGGACGGAAAAATACAATGAGCAGTTCTTC	CASSLVGTEKYNEQFF
TRBV5-1	.	TRBJ2-2	TRBD2	TGCGCCAGCAGCTTGGTGGCGCGGGGGACGTCCGGGGAGCTGTTTTTT	CASSLVARGTSGELFF
TRBV28	.	TRBJ2-6	.	TGTGCCAGCCAGAGCTCTGGGGCCAACGTCCTGACTTTC	CASQSSGANVLTF
TRBV12-2	.	TRBJ1-5	.	TGTGCAAGTCCCTTAGGTGGGGGGACGGTAAATAGCAATCAGCCCCAGCATTTT	CASPLGGGTVNSNQPQHF
TRBV28	.	TRBJ2-3	.	TGTGCCAGCAGCCCCTCAGGGCCTAGCACAGATACGCAGTATTTT	CASSPSGPSTDTQYF
TRBV25-1	.	TRBJ1-1	.	TGTGCCAGCAGTGTAGGCCAATCGAACACTGAAGCTTTCTTT	CASSVGQSNTEAFF
TRBV6-5	.	TRBJ2-2	.	TGTGCCAGCAGTACATGGACCACCAACACCGGGGAGCTGTTTTTT	CASSTWTTNTGELFF
TRBV7-3	.	TRBJ2-2	TRBD1	TGTGCCAGCAAAGTCGGACAGGCGGCCGGGGAGCTGTTTTTT	CASKVGQAAGELFF
TRBV5-5	.	TRBJ2-7	.	TGTGCCAGCAGCTTGGAGGGGTTGGCCCACGAGCAGTACTTC	CASSLEGLAHEQYF
TRBV18	.	TRBJ2-7	TRBD1	TGTGCCAGCTCACCAAGACCGGGACAGGGGTCCTACGAGCAGTACTTC	CASSPRPGQGSYEQYF
TRBV4-3	.	TRBJ1-2	.	TGCGCCAGCAGCCCGGGGACATCTAACTATGGCTACACCTTC	CASSPGTSNYGYTF
TRBV6-1	.	TRBJ1-1	.	TGTGCCAGCGCCCAAGCCGGGGGGCCGAACACTGAAGCTTTCTTT	CASAQAGGPNTEAFF
TRBV18	.	TRBJ2-2	.	TGTGCCAGCTCACCACAGGTTTCCACCGGGGAGCTGTTTTTT	CASSPQVSTGELFF
TRBV5-1	.	TRBJ2-5	TRBD1	TGCGCCAGCAGTTTAGGGACAGTCGAACAAGAGACCCAGTACTTC	CASSLGTVEQETQYF
TRBV6-6	.	TRBJ2-1	TRBD2	TGTGCCAGCAGTTACGAGGCTAGCGGGGGTGAGCAGTTCTTC	CASSYEASGGEQFF
TRBV4-1	.	TRBJ2-5	.	TGCGCCAGCAGCCAATATCCTGCGGAGCAGGAGACCCAGTACTTC	CASSQYPAEQETQYF
TRBV6-5	.	TRBJ2-1	TRBD2	TGTGCCAGCAGCGGACTAGCGGGCTACAATGAGCAGTTCTTC	CASSGLAGYNEQFF
TRBV11-3	.	TRBJ2-7	TRBD1	TGTGCCAGCAGGGGACGACAGGGGTTTGGCTACGAGCAGTACTTC	CASRGRQGFGYEQYF
TRBV28	.	TRBJ1-2	.	TGTGCCAGCAGTTCTACACGGATTTTCCCTTATGGCTACACCTTC	CASSSTRIFPYGYTF
TRBV19	.	TRBJ1-5	.	TGTGCCAGTAGTATCGCGGGGGACAATCAGCCCCAGCATTTT	CASSIAGDNQPQHF
TRBV4-2	.	TRBJ2-7	.	TGTGCCAGCAGCCGAGCGCCTCTTGGCGAGCAGTACTTC	CASSRAPLGEQYF
TRBV6-5	once	TRBJ1-5	.	TGTGCCAGCAGACCATACAGGGAAAATCAGCCCCAGCATTTT	CASRPYRENQPQHF
TRBV4-1	.	TRBJ2-5	.	TGCGCCAGCAGCCAAGAAGAAGGACGGAAAGAAGAGACCCAGTACTTC	CASSQEEGRKEETQYF
TRBV11-2	few	TRBJ1-1	TRBD1	TGTGCCAGCAGCCCTTTCGACAGGGCCACTGACACTGAAGCTTTCTTT	CASSPFDRATDTEAFF
TRBV27	.	TRBJ2-7	.	TGTGCCAGCAGACTCCAAGGACCCGGGAACTACGAGCAGTACTTC	CASRLQGPGNYEQYF
TRBV7-3	.	TRBJ2-3	TRBD2	TGTGCCAGCAGCTTAGGTGGCGGGGGATTCACAGATACGCAGTATTTT	CASSLGGGGFTDTQYF
TRBV28	.	TRBJ1-2	.	TGTGCCAGCAGTTTTTTATCACAGGGCTTGTACTATGGCTACACCTTC	CASSFLSQGLYYGYTF
TRBV6-6	.	TRBJ2-1	.	TGTGCCAGCAGTTACCGTGGGGATGAGCAGTTCTTC	CASSYRGDEQFF
TRBV19	.	TRBJ2-5	TRBD2	TGTGCCAGTTGGGGGGGACGAAGTACAGAGACCCAGTACTTC	CASWGGRSTETQYF
TRBV25-1	.	TRBJ2-7	TRBD2	TGTGCCAGCAGTGAACGGGGGGGGCGCCACGAGCAGTACTTC	CASSERGGRHEQYF
TRBV4-1	.	TRBJ2-3	.	TGCGCCAGCAGCCTGACCGGGACTCACACAGATACGCAGTATTTT	CASSLTGTHTDTQYF
TRBV11-1	.	TRBJ2-3	.	TGTGCCAGCAGCCGGACAGCCGGGTCAGCAGATACGCAGTATTTT	CASSRTAGSADTQYF
TRBV19	.	TRBJ2-1	.	TGTGCCAGTAGGACCGACAGGCACAATGAGCAGTTCTTC	CASRTDRHNEQFF
TRBV19	.	TRBJ1-5	.	TGTGCCAGTAGTATGGGCCAGGAAGGCAATCAGCCCCAGCATTTT	CASSMGQEGNQPQHF
TRBV10-3	.	TRBJ2-7	.	TGTGCCATCAGTGAGCCGGACAGAATCGGCTCCTACGAGCAGTACTTC	CAISEPDRIGSYEQYF
TRBV29-1	.	TRBJ2-7	.	TGCAGCGTCGCAGGGGAGGGCTACGAGCAGTACTTC	CSVAGEGYEQYF